This T cell receptor beta chain was recorded in a study of T cells in Graves' hyperthyroidism and ophthalmopathy. The CDR3 is made up of 12 amino acids. Trimming cost V 5 bases and J 3 bases, with 5 bases left between them. Germline V gives CDR1 SGHAT, CDR2 FQNNGV. This clonotype was detected many times. Template material for amplifying TCR beta CDR3 regions consisted of RNA transcripts. A first-round RT-PCR of the TCR CDR3 used the HTBI primer set. MiXCR was run by TCRdb on the multiplex PCR reads, yielding one entry per CDR3 protein. The table includes about 600,000 distinct CDR3 sequences, roughly 15% detected once.

What was sequenced was blood. The V and J genes are TRBV11-2 and TRBJ2-1; D is ambiguous. The TCR was taken from a woman in her forties with Graves' ophthalmopathy. In DNA form, the CDR3 reads TGTGCCAGCAGCGATCACTACAATGAGCAGTTCTTC. Translating it yields CASSDHYNEQFF.